This T cell receptor (beta chain) stems from a study of blood T cell repertoires in COVID-19. Study-level information: The United States, Italy and Spain provided the acute and convalescent COVID-19 samples. T cells, B-cell-depleted T cells, or PBMCs provided the cDNA or gDNA that served as material.

This clone was seen ten or more times. Per the original data handling: Amplification of reference gene primers provided the estimated nucleated cell counts. The table came from immunoSEQ multiplex PCR; TCRdb's copy has only in-frame clones and leaves some out. Clone size and the V and J calls come from that table; the DNA yielded D and trimming. The table lists 200,000 or so clones, roughly 80% of them singletons. Source material: peripheral blood. The sequence came from a woman older than 75 with acute or convalescent COVID-19.

CDR3 coding DNA: TGTGCCAGCAGCTTAACCCTGGGACTATTAGATCAGCCCCAGCATTTT. Translated, it gives CASSLTLGLLDQPQHF. This chain joins TRBV7-3 and TRBJ1-5, with D perhaps TRBD1 (5 bases). The V end lost 0 bases, the J end lost 5 bases, and 14 bases lay between the germline ends. Looked up from germline, CDR1 is SGHTA and CDR2 is FQGTGA. The CDR3 covers 16 residues.